What follows are 26 T cell receptor beta chains derived from one specimen sequenced in a study of T cells in Graves' hyperthyroidism and ophthalmopathy. RNA transcripts were the template for amplifying TCR beta CDR3 regions. A set of HTBI primers served as the primers for a first-round RT-PCR of the TCR CDR3. TCRdb used MiXCR to reprocess the multiplex PCR reads, holding one entry per CDR3 protein. The table lists hundreds of thousands of distinct CDR3 sequences, 40% to 55% of them singletons. The sample comprised peripheral blood or thyroid tissue (not recorded which). The receptors were gathered from an adult man with Graves' disease, either hyperthyroidism or ophthalmopathy (not recorded which).

The chain recombines TRBV29-1 with TRBJ2-7; D possibly corresponds to TRBD2 (6 bases). The CDR3 spans 11 residues. The germline V and J ends were trimmed by 7 bases and 6 bases, with 13 bases remaining between them. CDR1 SQVTM and CDR2 ANQGSEA come from the germline V gene. The CDR3 loop is CSARGAGEQYF. The CDR3 coding sequence is TGCAGCGCGCGCGGGGCTGGCGAGCAGTACTTC.

J is TRBJ1-2 and V is TRBV29-1, with 11 bases identical to TRBD1. Germline CDR1 and CDR2: SQVTM and ANQGSEA. The CDR3 runs 13 residues. V lost 7 bases, J lost 6 bases, and 7 bases stayed unmatched. CDR3 DNA sequence: TGCAGCGGACGGACAGGGGGCGTTGATGGCTACACCTTC. Protein: CSGRTGGVDGYTF.

The rearrangement uses TRBV10-3 and TRBJ2-7, with a weak D call TRBD1 (5 bases). The CDR3 has 13 residues. CDR1 ENHRY and CDR2 SYGVKD come from the germline V gene. Between the trimmed V and J ends, which lost 8 bases and 2 bases, there was a span of 13 bases. The CDR3 nucleotides read TGTGCCATCGGGGCAGACAGCGCCTACGAGCAGTACTTC. Residues: CAIGADSAYEQYF.

In its sample, this clonotype was seen many times. J is TRBJ2-2 and V is TRBV14; 10 bases fit TRBD1. Germline CDR1 and CDR2: SGHDN and FVKESK. The CDR3 has 17 amino acids. V gave up 3 bases and J gave up 5 bases; unmatched junction bases: 9. The CDR3 is CASSHLLDRGRTGELFF. The CDR3 coding sequence is TGTGCCAGCAGCCACCTCCTAGACAGGGGGCGGACCGGGGAGCTGTTTTTT.

Only a few counts were recorded for this clonotype. The chain combines TRBV14 with TRBJ1-1, with D possibly being TRBD1 (5 bases). Trimming took 5 bases from V and 3 from J, leaving 13 bases between them. Germline lookup yields CDR1 SGHDN and CDR2 FVKESK. This CDR3 is 14 amino acids long. The CDR3 is CASSYRQSHTEAFF. The CDR3 DNA is TGTGCCAGCAGCTACCGACAGAGCCACACTGAAGCTTTCTTT.

The gene calls are TRBV2 and TRBJ1-1; D call uncertain. Germline-derived CDR1 and CDR2 are SNHLY and FYNNEI. Trimming left V 8 bases short and J 3 bases short, with 16 bases between. This CDR3 is 14 amino acids long. The CDR3 spells CASSEDRRYTEAFF. CDR3 nucleotide sequence: TGTGCCAGCTCGGAGGACCGGAGATACACTGAAGCTTTCTTT.

The V gene is TRBV20-1, the J gene TRBJ2-7, with D maybe TRBD1 (6 bases). Trimming took 2 bases from V and 5 from J, leaving 19 bases between them. This CDR3 spans 15 amino acids. Looked up from germline, CDR1 is DFQATT and CDR2 is SNEGSKA (reference sequence). The CDR3 DNA is TGCAGTGCTAGAAACCCTACAGGGAATCTAAACGAGCAGTACTTC. It translates to CSARNPTGNLNEQYF.

The chain uses TRBV20-1 and TRBJ2-5, with D possibly TRBD2 on 6 matching bases. V shed 5 bases and J shed 2 bases, with 18 bases lying between them. The germline CDR1 and CDR2 sequences are DFQATT and SNEGSKA (reference sequence). This CDR3 has 15 amino acids. CDR3 sequence: CSACGVRDAQETQYF. CDR3 nucleotides: TGCAGTGCTTGCGGGGTCCGTGATGCACAAGAGACCCAGTACTTC.

This clonotype appeared many times. The chain is built from TRBV11-2 and TRBJ1-4, with 8 bases identical to TRBD1. CDR3 size: 15 residues. Germline assignment: CDR1 SGHAT and CDR2 FQNNGV. V was pared by 5 bases and J by 7 bases, with 9 bases of the junction left unmatched. CDR3 nucleotides: TGTGCCAGCAGCACCGGACAGGGATGGGGTGAAAAACTGTTTTTT. Its translation is CASSTGQGWGEKLFF.

This clonotype was observed many times. CDR3: CASRPSDREEKLFF. The CDR3 region has the DNA TGTGCCAGTCGACCCTCGGACAGGGAAGAAAAACTGTTTTTT. This sequence joins TRBV19 and TRBJ1-4; 8 bases align to TRBD1. Germline CDR1 LNHDA, CDR2 SQIVND (reference sequence). V dropped 8 bases and J dropped 8; count of bases not matched to a gene: 10. The CDR3 totals 14 residues.

The chain combines TRBV30 with TRBJ2-2, with D tentatively TRBD2 (6 bases). Looked up from germline, CDR1 is GTSNPN and CDR2 is SVGIG (reference sequence). Deletions cut 3 bases from V and 3 bases from J, with 11 bases between. CDR3 length: 14 amino acids. The CDR3, as DNA: TGTGCCTGGAGCCTCCCGGGAGACACCGGGGAGCTGTTTTTT. This gives the protein CAWSLPGDTGELFF.

In this sample, this clonotype turned up once. This chain uses TRBV24-1 with TRBJ1-4; TRBD1 matches 9 bases. The CDR3 sequence is 11 residues long. The J segment lost 14 bases and the V segment lost 6 bases, leaving 3 bases of the junction unmatched. Germline lookup yields CDR1 KGHDR and CDR2 SFDVKD. DNA of the CDR3: TGTGCCACCAGTCCGGGACAGGGCCTGTTTTTT. As protein: CATSPGQGLFF.

V usage is TRBV7-9 and J usage is TRBJ2-7; 7 nucleotides match TRBD1. The CDR3 loop spans 15 amino acids. Germline CDR1 SEHNR, CDR2 FQNEAQ (reference sequence). The V segment lost 5 bases and the J segment 2 bases; nucleotides outside the gene matches: 9. In DNA, the CDR3 is TGTGCCAGCAGCGGCCACAGGGGATCCCCCTACGAGCAGTACTTC. It encodes CASSGHRGSPYEQYF.

A note on this clonotype: With a much larger clone just one base away, this may be a read error. The CDR3 ends on some other residue instead of the conserved phenylalanine or tryptophan, so this is likely a read error. V gene TRBV12-3 or TRBV12-4 combines with J gene TRBJ1-2, with 7 bases fitting TRBD1. This CDR3 comprises 14 residues. V was clipped by 6 bases and J by 6 bases; unmatched bases: 10. The CDR3 region has the DNA TGTGCCAGCAGCAAACCCGAGACAGGGAATGGCTACACCCTC. Protein: CASSKPETGNGYTL.

This clonotype has only a few counts. The J gene is TRBJ1-1, the V gene TRBV19; D is uncertain. Trimming removed 6 bases from V and 1 base from J, with 9 bases in between. In germline, CDR1 is LNHDA, CDR2 SQIVND (reference sequence). The CDR3 runs to 13 residues. The CDR3: CASRAPPNTEAFF. As DNA, the CDR3 is TGTGCCAGTAGGGCCCCTCCGAACACTGAAGCTTTCTTT.

J is TRBJ1-5 and V is TRBV11-2; D unresolved. This CDR3 contains 15 residues. Germline CDR1 SGHAT, CDR2 FQNNGV. V dropped 5 bases and J dropped 6 bases, with 17 bases sitting between them. CDR3 nucleotide sequence: TGTGCCAGCAGCCAAGATCCCATCCCGAGTCAGCCCCAGCATTTT. Its translation is CASSQDPIPSQPQHF.

This clonotype has at least ten counts. The rearrangement uses TRBV5-1 and TRBJ1-5; D call uncertain. The V end lost 2 bases, the J end lost 6 bases, and 9 bases lay between the germline ends. CDR1 and CDR2 (germline): SGHRS, YFSETQ. This CDR3 is 13 amino acids long. In DNA form, the CDR3 reads TGCGCCAGCAGCTTTGTTGGTGGTCAGCCCCAGCATTTT. It specifies CASSFVGGQPQHF.

The chain has TRBV15 and TRBJ1-2; D is ambiguous. This CDR3 contains 15 residues. Germline CDR1 reads LNHNV; CDR2 reads YYDKDF (reference sequence). The ends were cut back, 5 bases at V and 5 bases at J, with 18 bases in the middle. CDR3 nucleotides: TGTGCCACCAGCCCGATAGGGCCCACAGCATATGGCTACACCTTC. This gives the protein CATSPIGPTAYGYTF.

The sample holds many counts of this clonotype. V gene TRBV7-2 combines with J gene TRBJ2-2; D gene ambiguous. This CDR3 region has 13 residues. Between the trimmed V and J ends, which lost 1 base and 7 bases, there was a span of 7 bases. Per the germline V gene, CDR1 is SGHTA and CDR2 is FQGNSA. The CDR3 spells CASSLGFVGELFF. CDR3 DNA sequence: TGTGCCAGCAGCTTAGGTTTTGTCGGGGAGCTGTTTTTT.

The genes are TRBV6-5 and TRBJ2-7; TRBD2 aligns across 9 bases. Trimming at V came to 2 bases and at J to 6 bases, leaving 5 bases not matched to a gene. Looked up from germline, CDR1 is MNHEY and CDR2 is SVGAGI. The CDR3 sequence is 14 residues long. In DNA form, the CDR3 reads TGTGCCAGCAGTTACGGGGTAGCGGGGGTCGAGCAGTACTTC. Amino acids: CASSYGVAGVEQYF.

As to this clonotype: This could be a read error, since a much larger clone is one nucleotide away. The rearrangement uses TRBV7-6 and TRBJ2-5, with 7 bases lining up with TRBD1. Germline V CDR1 and CDR2: SGHVS, FNYEAQ. The V gene end was trimmed by 2 bases and the J gene end by 5 bases; junction bases not matched to a gene: 5. The CDR3 is 14 amino acids. The CDR3 is CASSLTTGLETQYF. CDR3 in DNA: TGTGCCAGCAGCTTAACGACAGGGCTGGAGACCCAGTACTTC.

The rearrangement uses TRBV25-1 and TRBJ1-6; 8 bases are shared with TRBD1. Germline CDR1 and CDR2: MGHDK and SYGVNS. J lost 12 bases, V lost 4 bases, and 17 bases had no gene match. The CDR3 is 17 residues long. CDR3 in amino acids: CASSARAGTGNEGPLHF. The CDR3 region has the DNA TGTGCCAGCAGTGCTAGGGCTGGGACAGGCAATGAGGGACCCCTCCACTTT.

This clonotype was seen ten or more times. V gene TRBV7-9 combines with J gene TRBJ1-1, with unresolved D. This CDR3 comprises 14 residues. Trimming pared 4 bases from V and 3 bases from J, leaving 12 bases between. Germline loops: CDR1 SEHNR, CDR2 FQNEAQ (reference sequence). The CDR3 coding sequence is TGTGCCAGCAGCTGGACCGAGGCCGACACTGAAGCTTTCTTT. Translated, it gives CASSWTEADTEAFF.

The chain couples TRBV20-1 to TRBJ1-5, with D possibly TRBD1 on 5 matching bases. Between the trimmed V and J ends, which lost 5 bases and 1 base, there was a span of 9 bases. The CDR3 has 13 residues. Germline-derived CDR1 and CDR2 are DFQATT and SNEGSKA (reference sequence). The CDR3 is CSAGGRSNQPQHF. CDR3 in DNA: TGCAGTGCTGGGGGACGGAGCAATCAGCCCCAGCATTTT.

Turning to this clonotype: With a much larger clone just one base away, this may be a read error. The chain recombines TRBV7-9 with TRBJ2-7, with 7 nucleotides matching TRBD1. Germline V gene lookup returns CDR1 SEHNR and CDR2 FQNEAQ (reference sequence). The V gene end was trimmed by 5 bases and the J gene end by 3 bases; junction bases not matched to a gene: 7. This CDR3 region has 14 residues. The CDR3 coding sequence is TGTGCCAGCAGCAACCGGGACAGCAACTACGAGCAGTACTTC. It translates to CASSNRDSNYEQYF.

About this clonotype itself: A clone one base away is much larger, so this may be a read error. CDR3 residues: CASSLARTGKQETQYF. The CDR3 DNA sequence: TGTGCCAGCAGCTTAGCGAGGACAGGGAAACAAGAGACCCAGTACTTC. The chain is built from TRBV7-8 and TRBJ2-5, with 8 bases aligning to TRBD1. Germline V gives CDR1 SGHVS, CDR2 FQNEAQ. The CDR3 spans 16 residues. V was pared by 0 bases and J by 2 bases, with 5 bases of the junction left unmatched.